Listed below are T cell receptor beta chains from one sample, sequenced in a study of cytomegalovirus exposure and HLA in healthy donors. This table comes from immunoSEQ multiplex PCR, and its TCRdb copy is limited to in-frame clones, with some not included. This sample has 200,000 to 250,000 clones, with over 75% found just once. The source material was PBMCs. Source of these receptors: a human donor in good health. CDR3s include the opening cysteine and the closing phenylalanine or tryptophan. D genes are given only for firm matches. Clone size is shown for a subset of rows, as once, few, many or a class of expanded clone.

clone_size	d_call	v_call	j_call	cdr3_nt	cdr3_aa
once	TRBD2	TRBV5-1	TRBJ2-7	TGCGCCAGCAGCCGACTAGCGGGGGGGACACCCTACGAGCAGTACTTC	CASSRLAGGTPYEQYF
NA	TRBD2	TRBV2	TRBJ2-7	TGTGCCAGCAGTGAATTGGGAGGGGTGGGCGAGCAGTACTTC	CASSELGGVGEQYF
NA	NA	TRBV13	TRBJ2-5	TGTGCCAGCAGCTTAAGTGGGGCGGCCCAGTACTTC	CASSLSGAAQYF
NA	NA	TRBV7-9	TRBJ2-1	TGTGCCAGCAGCTCCCCTCTCGTGGGAGCTAATGAGCAGTTCTTC	CASSSPLVGANEQFF
NA	NA	TRBV6-1	TRBJ2-1	TGTGCCAGCAGTGGACGGGGAAATGAGCAGTTCTTC	CASSGRGNEQFF
few	TRBD1	TRBV6-6	TRBJ1-4	TGTGCCAGCAGTTACGCTACAGGGGGTGGTGAAAAACTGTTTTTT	CASSYATGGGEKLFF
NA	NA	TRBV6-6	TRBJ1-4	TGTGCCAGCAATCCCCGAGGTCGGCAGAGGGATGAAAAACTGTTTTTT	CASNPRGRQRDEKLFF
NA	TRBD1	TRBV2	TRBJ2-7	TGTGCCAGCAGTGAAGCGAAGGACAGGGTAGACTACGAGCAGTACTTC	CASSEAKDRVDYEQYF
NA	TRBD1	TRBV7-9	TRBJ2-5	TGTGCCAGCAGCCCCAGGACGGGACAGGGGATTTTTGAGACCCAGTACTTC	CASSPRTGQGIFETQYF
NA	TRBD2	TRBV25-1	TRBJ2-1	TGTGCCAGCAGGCTAGCGGGAGGCAATGAGCAGTTCTTC	CASRLAGGNEQFF
NA	NA	TRBV11-3	TRBJ1-4	TGTGCCAGCAGCTTATCCCATAATGAAAAACTGTTTTTT	CASSLSHNEKLFF
NA	NA	TRBV12-5	TRBJ2-7	TGTGCTAGTGGTTTGGGAAGCGTTCCCCCGTACTTC	CASGLGSVPPYF
NA	TRBD1	TRBV18	TRBJ1-1	TGTGCCAGCTCACCCGTAGGGGGCGTGGACACTGAAGCTTTCTTT	CASSPVGGVDTEAFF
NA	TRBD2	TRBV5-6	TRBJ2-5	TGTGCCAGCAGCCTAGCGGGAGCTGAGGGAGAGACCCAGTACTTC	CASSLAGAEGETQYF
NA	NA	TRBV27	TRBJ1-2	TGTGCCAGCAGCCCCGGGGTTTACTATGGCTACACCTTC	CASSPGVYYGYTF
NA	NA	TRBV30	TRBJ2-3	TGTGCCTGGATTGGGCGAGCCCAATCTCCAGATACGCAGTATTTT	CAWIGRAQSPDTQYF
few	TRBD1	TRBV19	TRBJ1-1	TGTGCCAGTAGTACAGACAGGGACACTGAAGCTTTCTTT	CASSTDRDTEAFF
NA	TRBD1	TRBV7-2	TRBJ1-1	TGTGCCCATACGACTGGGCAGGGGGCGCAAAGGTGGTTCTTT	CAHTTGQGAQRWFF
NA	TRBD1	TRBV15	TRBJ2-5	TGTGCCACCAGCAGAGAACAGGGGGCGGAGACCCAGTACTTC	CATSREQGAETQYF
NA	NA	TRBV18	TRBJ2-1	TGTGCCAGCTCACCCCAGCGAAGCTCCTACAATGAGCAGTTCTTC	CASSPQRSSYNEQFF
NA	NA	TRBV30	TRBJ2-3	TGTGCCTGGAGTTCCAGTTCCCATACGCAGTATTTT	CAWSSSSHTQYF
NA	NA	TRBV6-5	TRBJ1-1	TGTGCCAGCAGACCCTTAACAGGGAATGAAGCTTTCTTT	CASRPLTGNEAFF
once	TRBD1	TRBV19	TRBJ1-3	TGTGCCAGTAGTAATGGACAGGGTCGATCCCGAAGAAACACCATATATTTT	CASSNGQGRSRRNTIYF
few	TRBD2	TRBV7-9	TRBJ2-7	TGTGCCAGCAGCCCCCCGGGGGGTATGGGGTTCTACGAGCAGTACTTC	CASSPPGGMGFYEQYF
NA	NA	TRBV6-1	TRBJ1-2	TGTGCCAGCAGTGAAGCGCAGGGGCGGGGGTATGGCTACACCTTC	CASSEAQGRGYGYTF
NA	TRBD2	TRBV5-6	TRBJ2-1	TGTGCCAGCAGCTTGGAAGGAAGCGGGAGGTACAATGAGCAGTTCTTC	CASSLEGSGRYNEQFF
once	NA	TRBV19	TRBJ1-5	TGTGCCAGTAGTATAGCGGAGGGGCAGGGAAGACACAATCAGCCCCAGCATTTT	CASSIAEGQGRHNQPQHF
NA	TRBD2	TRBV11-2	TRBJ2-7	TGTGCCAGCAGCTCTGGGGGACTAGCGGGAACCTACGAGCAGTACTTC	CASSSGGLAGTYEQYF
few	NA	TRBV5-1	TRBJ2-7	TGCGCCAGCAGCCCTACGGGAGCAGGGAGCGAGCAGTACTTC	CASSPTGAGSEQYF
NA	NA	TRBV13	TRBJ2-2	TGTGCCAGCAGCCTGGAGTACACCGGGGAGCTGTTTTTT	CASSLEYTGELFF
NA	NA	TRBV5-1	TRBJ1-3	TGCGCCAGCAGCTTAGGAGACTCTGGAAACACCATATATTTT	CASSLGDSGNTIYF
NA	TRBD2	TRBV5-1	TRBJ2-1	TGCGCCAGCAGCTTGGGACTAGCGGGACATGAGCAGTTCTTC	CASSLGLAGHEQFF
NA	TRBD2	TRBV6-5	TRBJ2-7	TGTGCCAGCAGTTACTCGGGACTAGCGGGGTCCTACGAGCAGTACTTC	CASSYSGLAGSYEQYF
NA	TRBD1	TRBV5-4	TRBJ2-3	TGTGCCAGCAGCTATTTCGGTGGACAGGTCACAGATACGCAGTATTTT	CASSYFGGQVTDTQYF
NA	TRBD2	TRBV5-5	TRBJ2-7	TGTGCCAGCAGCTTGGCGACTAGCGGGAGCGTCCGGCAGTACTTC	CASSLATSGSVRQYF
once	NA	TRBV15	TRBJ2-1	TGTGCCACCAGCGAACCTAGAACAATAAAATTAACAGGGAACCATCAGTTCTTC	CATSEPRTIKLTGNHQFF
few	NA	TRBV5-4	TRBJ2-7	TGTGCCAGCAGCTTGGGGGGACTCTCCCCTACCGAGCAGTACTTC	CASSLGGLSPTEQYF
NA	TRBD1	TRBV28	TRBJ1-1	TGTGCCAGCATCTACAAGGGACAGATTCCTCGTGAAGCTTTCTTT	CASIYKGQIPREAFF
NA	TRBD1	TRBV7-9	TRBJ2-5	TGTGCCAGCAGCTTCCGGGACAGGGAACAAGAGACCCAGTACTTC	CASSFRDREQETQYF
NA	NA	TRBV11-1	TRBJ1-1	TGTGCCAGCAGCCCGAGGTATGGGCTGGGGAGGGGGGGGAGTGCTGAAGCTTTCTTT	CASSPRYGLGRGGSAEAFF
NA	NA	TRBV9	TRBJ2-7	TGTGCCAGCAGCCCCGACAGGAGGACCTACGAGCAGTACTTC	CASSPDRRTYEQYF
NA	TRBD2	TRBV4-1	TRBJ2-7	TGCGCCAGCAGCCAGCCGACTAGCGGGACCTACTACGAGCAGTACTTC	CASSQPTSGTYYEQYF
NA	NA	TRBV19	TRBJ1-2	TGTGCCAGCGTTCCAACAGGGAATTCAGATCATGGCTACACCTTC	CASVPTGNSDHGYTF
NA	NA	TRBV12-5	TRBJ1-4	TGTGCTAGTGGTTTGGCTTCGCAGATTAATGAAAAACTGTTTTTT	CASGLASQINEKLFF